This entry lists 13 T cell receptor beta chains sequenced from one sample in a study of blood T cell repertoires in COVID-19. Some clones are missing from TCRdb's copy, which holds only in-frame ones; the method was immunoSEQ multiplex PCR. The sample has under 100,000 clones, around 80% seen once. Sequencing used peripheral blood. The receptor set was obtained from a woman aged 40 to 50 with active or convalescent COVID-19.

The chain recombines TRBV7-8 with TRBJ2-5, with TRBD1 matching over 9 bases. V gave up 5 bases and J gave up 5 bases; unmatched junction bases: 6. Germline values: CDR1 SGHVS, CDR2 FQNEAQ. This CDR3 comprises 14 residues. CDR3 nucleotide sequence: TGTGCCAGCAGCACGCCGGGACAGGGTGAGACCCAGTACTTC. It codes for CASSTPGQGETQYF.

This sequence joins TRBV9 and TRBJ1-1; D is unclear. The CDR3 loop spans 15 amino acids. Trimming took off 1 base at V and 0 bases at J, with 10 bases between the two ends. The germline CDR1 and CDR2 sequences are SGDLS and YYNGEE. The CDR3 DNA sequence: TGTGCCAGCAGCGTACCTACTCTCATGAACACTGAAGCTTTCTTT. Translated, it gives CASSVPTLMNTEAFF.

This CDR3 reads CASSRQGYNSPLHF. Written as DNA, the CDR3 is TGTGCCAGCAGCCGACAGGGGTATAATTCACCCCTCCACTTT. This chain connects TRBV6-2 or TRBV6-3 to TRBJ1-6; 8 positions match TRBD1. This CDR3 is built from 14 residues. Germline CDR1 is MNHEY and CDR2 is SVGEGT. Trimming took 6 bases from V and 4 from J; bases not matched to a gene: 2.

This clone was detected once. The V call is TRBV9, the J call TRBJ2-1; 16 positions match TRBD2. There are 16 residues in the CDR3. The V gene end was trimmed by 3 bases and the J gene end by 5 bases; junction bases not matched to a gene: 2. Germline values: CDR1 SGDLS, CDR2 YYNGEE. The CDR3 reads CASSGGLAGGNNEQFF. The CDR3 DNA sequence: TGTGCCAGCAGCGGGGGACTAGCGGGAGGGAACAATGAGCAGTTCTTC.

This chain links TRBV29-1 with TRBJ1-4, with a possible D match to TRBD1 (6 bases). The CDR3 contains 13 residues. V lost 4 bases to trimming and J lost 8 bases, with 14 bases between them. The germline CDR1 and CDR2 sequences are SQVTM and ANQGSEA. CDR3 loop: CSVGGGVEEKLFF. In nucleotides, the CDR3 is TGCAGCGTTGGGGGGGGCGTTGAAGAAAAACTGTTTTTT.

Details on this clone: The same CDR3 can be traced to other DNA sequences in this sample. The chain couples TRBV7-2 to TRBJ2-7, with 7 bases that match TRBD2. Germline V gene lookup returns CDR1 SGHTA and CDR2 FQGNSA. Germline trimming cut 1 base from V and 3 bases from J; bases unmatched to any gene: 6. The CDR3 extends over 15 amino acids. The CDR3 DNA follows: TGTGCCAGCAGCTTAGGCTATCGGGACTACTACGAGCAGTACTTC. Its translation: CASSLGYRDYYEQYF.

This clone has more than one count but fewer than ten. V gene TRBV27 combines with J gene TRBJ1-5, with TRBD1 as a possible D gene (6 bases). V was pared by 6 bases and J by 4 bases, with 10 bases between. CDR3 length equals 13 residues. Germline V CDR1 and CDR2: MNHEY, SMNVEV (reference sequence). The CDR3 protein is CASSLQGNQPQHF. As DNA, the CDR3 is TGTGCCAGCAGCCTCCAGGGGAATCAGCCCCAGCATTTT.

This chain joins TRBV6-8 and TRBJ2-7; 9 bases line up with TRBD2. The ends lost 2 bases at V and 4 bases at J; junction bases unmatched: 24. The CDR3 length is 21 residues. Germline V gene lookup returns CDR1 MNHGY and CDR2 SAAAGT. CDR3 loop: CASSYGRRGRALAGAKYEQYF. In DNA, the CDR3 is TGTGCCAGCAGTTACGGGAGGAGGGGGCGAGCCTTAGCGGGAGCAAAGTACGAGCAGTACTTC.

The chain is built from TRBV11-2 and TRBJ1-6; D is possibly TRBD1 (6 bases). CDR1 SGHAT and CDR2 FQNNGV come from the germline V gene. CDR3 length: 17 amino acids. V was trimmed by 1 base and J by 13 bases, leaving 23 bases between them. The CDR3 DNA reads as TGTGCCAGCAGCTTAGGGTCAGGGGTATTTTCGACAATCCCCCTCCACTTT. This gives the protein CASSLGSGVFSTIPLHF.

This clone occurred once. Relative to the germline gene, one junction end is altered; a read error may explain this. The chain carries TRBV7-7 and TRBJ2-2, with D perhaps matching TRBD2 (7 bases). CDR1 is SSHAT, CDR2 FNYEAQ, per germline (reference sequence). This CDR3 comprises 16 residues. CDR3 DNA sequence: TGTGCTAGCAGTCCGGTTGGGGGGGCCGGAACCGGGGAGCTGTTTTTT. Protein product: CASSPVGGAGTGELFF.

This sequence joins TRBV12-3 or TRBV12-4 and TRBJ2-5; tentative D call: TRBD2 (6 bases). The CDR3 length is 13 residues. V was cut by 8 bases and J by 3 bases, with 13 bases left in between. CDR3 in amino acids: CASFLPGEETQYF. The CDR3 bases are TGTGCCAGCTTTCTCCCGGGGGAAGAGACCCAGTACTTC.

The rearrangement links TRBV2 to TRBJ2-2; TRBD2 matches at 9 bases. The V segment lost 6 bases and the J segment 4 bases; nucleotides outside the gene matches: 15. Germline CDR1 and CDR2: SNHLY and FYNNEI. This CDR3 has 18 amino acids. The CDR3 loop is CASRGGLAGSGITGELFF. CDR3 coding DNA: TGTGCCAGCAGGGGTGGTCTAGCGGGGTCCGGGATCACCGGGGAGCTGTTTTTT.

The gene calls are TRBV28 and TRBJ1-2; D unclear. The CDR3 extends over 15 amino acids. Germline values: CDR1 MDHEN, CDR2 SYDVKM. V was trimmed by 0 bases and J by 4 bases, leaving 12 bases between them. The CDR3 protein is CASSLWVLSAYGYTF. CDR3 sequence (DNA): TGTGCCAGCAGTTTATGGGTCCTAAGCGCCTATGGCTACACCTTC.